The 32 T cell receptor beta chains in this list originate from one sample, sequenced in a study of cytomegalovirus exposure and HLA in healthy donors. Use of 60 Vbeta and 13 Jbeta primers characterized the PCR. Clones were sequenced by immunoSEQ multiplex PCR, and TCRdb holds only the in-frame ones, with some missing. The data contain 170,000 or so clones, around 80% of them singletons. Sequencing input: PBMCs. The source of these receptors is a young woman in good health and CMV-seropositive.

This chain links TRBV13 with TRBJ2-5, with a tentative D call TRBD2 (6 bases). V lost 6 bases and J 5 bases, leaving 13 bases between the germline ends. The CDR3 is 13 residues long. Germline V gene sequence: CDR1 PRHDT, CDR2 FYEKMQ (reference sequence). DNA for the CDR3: TGTGCCAGCAGGCCGGAGGGTGGGGAGACCCAGTACTTC. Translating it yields CASRPEGGETQYF.

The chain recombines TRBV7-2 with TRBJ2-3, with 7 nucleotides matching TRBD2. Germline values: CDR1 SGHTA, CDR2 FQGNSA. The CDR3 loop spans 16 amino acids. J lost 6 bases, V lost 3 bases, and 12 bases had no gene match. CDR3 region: CASSFNGGRSSDTQYF. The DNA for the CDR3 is TGTGCCAGCAGCTTTAATGGCGGGAGATCATCTGATACGCAGTATTTT.

The CDR3 spells CAWSKYSVTYEQYF. DNA of the CDR3: TGTGCCTGGAGTAAGTACAGTGTGACCTACGAGCAGTACTTC. The chain employs TRBV30 and TRBJ2-7; D not certain. The V gene lost 2 bases and the J gene lost 2 bases, with 13 bases spanning the gap. The CDR3 loop spans 14 amino acids. Germline assignment: CDR1 GTSNPN and CDR2 SVGIG (reference sequence).

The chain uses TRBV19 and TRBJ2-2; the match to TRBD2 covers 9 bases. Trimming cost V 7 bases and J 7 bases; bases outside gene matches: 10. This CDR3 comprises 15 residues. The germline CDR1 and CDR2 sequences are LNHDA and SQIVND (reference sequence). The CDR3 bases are TGTGCCAGTACCGTGGCGGGAGGGTACAGCGGGGAGCTGTTTTTT. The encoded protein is CASTVAGGYSGELFF.

The CDR3 protein is CASRPQGHSNQPQHF. CDR3 nucleotides: TGTGCCAGCAGGCCGCAGGGACATAGCAATCAGCCCCAGCATTTT. V is TRBV28 and J is TRBJ1-5; maybe TRBD1 (6 bases). The germline V and J ends were trimmed by 6 bases and 0 bases, with 12 bases remaining between them. This CDR3 is built from 15 residues. Germline V gene sequence: CDR1 MDHEN, CDR2 SYDVKM.

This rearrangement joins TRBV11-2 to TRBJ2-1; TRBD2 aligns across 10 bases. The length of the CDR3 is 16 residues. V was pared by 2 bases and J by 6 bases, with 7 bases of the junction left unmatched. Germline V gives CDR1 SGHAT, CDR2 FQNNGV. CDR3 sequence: CASSLTASGRANEQFF. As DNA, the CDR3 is TGTGCCAGCAGCTTAACCGCGAGCGGGAGGGCCAATGAGCAGTTCTTC.

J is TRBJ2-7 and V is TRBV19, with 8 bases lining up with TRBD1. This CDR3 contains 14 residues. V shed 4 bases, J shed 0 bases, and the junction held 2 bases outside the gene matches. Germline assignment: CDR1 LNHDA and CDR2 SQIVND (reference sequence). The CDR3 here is CASSTGTGSYEQYF. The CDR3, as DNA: TGTGCCAGTAGTACGGGGACAGGCTCCTACGAGCAGTACTTC.

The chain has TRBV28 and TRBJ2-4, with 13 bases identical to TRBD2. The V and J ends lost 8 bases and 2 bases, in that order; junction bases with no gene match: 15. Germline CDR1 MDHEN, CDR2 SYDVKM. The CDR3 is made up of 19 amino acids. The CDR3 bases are TGTGCCAGCGGACCGGGACTAGCGGGATTGGGGGGGCCCAAAAACATTCAGTACTTC. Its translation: CASGPGLAGLGGPKNIQYF. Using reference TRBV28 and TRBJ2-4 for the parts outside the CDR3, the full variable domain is DVKVTQSSRYLVKRTGEKVFLECVQDMDHENMFWYRQDPGLGLRLIYFSYDVKMKEKGDIPEGYSVSREKKERFSLILESASTNQTSMYLCASGPGLAGLGGPKNIQYFGAGTRLSVL.

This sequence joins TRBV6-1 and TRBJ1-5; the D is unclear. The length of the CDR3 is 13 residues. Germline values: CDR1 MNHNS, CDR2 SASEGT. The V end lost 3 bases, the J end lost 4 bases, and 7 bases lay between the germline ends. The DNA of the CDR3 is TGTGCCAGCAGTGACTTCACAAATCAGCCCCAGCATTTT. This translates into CASSDFTNQPQHF.

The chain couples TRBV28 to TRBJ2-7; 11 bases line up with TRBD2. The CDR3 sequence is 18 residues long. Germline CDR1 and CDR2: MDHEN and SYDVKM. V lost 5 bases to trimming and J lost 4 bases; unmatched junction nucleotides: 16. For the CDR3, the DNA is TGTGCCAGCAGTACCCCGAGGTTGACTAGCGGGACTGGATACGAGCAGTACTTC. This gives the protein CASSTPRLTSGTGYEQYF.

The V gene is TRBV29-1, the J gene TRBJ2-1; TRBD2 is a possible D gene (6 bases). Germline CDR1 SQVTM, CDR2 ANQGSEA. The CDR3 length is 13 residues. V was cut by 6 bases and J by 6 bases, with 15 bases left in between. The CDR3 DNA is TGCAGCGTCTCCGAGCTGGAGGGCAATGAGCAGTTCTTC. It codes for CSVSELEGNEQFF.

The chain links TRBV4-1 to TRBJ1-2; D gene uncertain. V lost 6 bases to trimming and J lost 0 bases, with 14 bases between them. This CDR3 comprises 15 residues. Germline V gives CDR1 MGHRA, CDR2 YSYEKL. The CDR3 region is CASSPSSGTNYGYTF. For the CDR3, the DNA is TGCGCCAGCAGTCCTTCAAGCGGGACTAACTATGGCTACACCTTC.

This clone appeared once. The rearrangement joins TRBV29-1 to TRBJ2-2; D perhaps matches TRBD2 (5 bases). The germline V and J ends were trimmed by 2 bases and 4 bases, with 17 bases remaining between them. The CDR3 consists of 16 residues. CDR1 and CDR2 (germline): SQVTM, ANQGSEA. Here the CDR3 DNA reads TGCAGCGTTGAAAGAGGAGGTGGGTCGGGCACCGGGGAGCTGTTTTTT. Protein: CSVERGGGSGTGELFF.

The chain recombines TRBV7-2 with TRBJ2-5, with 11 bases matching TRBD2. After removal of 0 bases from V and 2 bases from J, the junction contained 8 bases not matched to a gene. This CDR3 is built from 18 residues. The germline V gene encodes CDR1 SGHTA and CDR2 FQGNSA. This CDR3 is CASSLARASGGNQETQYF. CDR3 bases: TGTGCCAGCAGCTTAGCGCGGGCTAGCGGGGGGAATCAAGAGACCCAGTACTTC.

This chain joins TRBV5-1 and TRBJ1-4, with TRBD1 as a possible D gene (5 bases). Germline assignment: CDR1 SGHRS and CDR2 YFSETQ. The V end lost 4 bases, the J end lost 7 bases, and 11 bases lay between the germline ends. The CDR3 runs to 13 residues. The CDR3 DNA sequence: TGCGCCAGCAGCGCCAGGGCTAGTGAAAAACTGTTTTTT. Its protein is CASSARASEKLFF.

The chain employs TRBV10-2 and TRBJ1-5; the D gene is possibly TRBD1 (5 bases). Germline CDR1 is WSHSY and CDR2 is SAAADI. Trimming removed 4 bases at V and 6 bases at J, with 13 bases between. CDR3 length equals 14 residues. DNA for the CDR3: TGCGCCAGCAGTGTGGATGGGGGGGTTCAGCCCCAGCATTTT. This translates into CASSVDGGVQPQHF.

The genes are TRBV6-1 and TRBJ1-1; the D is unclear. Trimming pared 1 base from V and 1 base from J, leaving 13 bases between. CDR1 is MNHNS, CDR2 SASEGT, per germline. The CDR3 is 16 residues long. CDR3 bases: TGTGCCAGCAGTGAAGACAGAACACCTAAGAACACTGAAGCTTTCTTT. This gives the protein CASSEDRTPKNTEAFF.

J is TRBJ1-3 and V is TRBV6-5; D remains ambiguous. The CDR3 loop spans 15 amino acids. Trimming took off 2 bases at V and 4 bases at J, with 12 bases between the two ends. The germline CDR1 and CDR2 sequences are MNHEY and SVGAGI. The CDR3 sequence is CASSYGGEPGNTIYF. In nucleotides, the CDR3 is TGTGCCAGCAGTTACGGCGGGGAACCGGGAAACACCATATATTTT.

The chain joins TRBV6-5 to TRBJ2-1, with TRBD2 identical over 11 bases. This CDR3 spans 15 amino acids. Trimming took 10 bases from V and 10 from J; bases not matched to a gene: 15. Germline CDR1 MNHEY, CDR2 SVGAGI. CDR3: CATRLGTSGLTEQFF. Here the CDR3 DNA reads TGTGCCACCCGGTTAGGGACTAGCGGATTGACCGAGCAGTTCTTC.

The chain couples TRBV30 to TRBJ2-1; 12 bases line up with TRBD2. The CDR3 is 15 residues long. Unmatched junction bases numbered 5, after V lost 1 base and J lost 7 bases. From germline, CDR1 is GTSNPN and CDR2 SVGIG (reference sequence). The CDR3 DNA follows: TGTGCCTGGAGTGAGACTAGCGGGAGTTTGAATGAGCAGTTCTTC. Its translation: CAWSETSGSLNEQFF.

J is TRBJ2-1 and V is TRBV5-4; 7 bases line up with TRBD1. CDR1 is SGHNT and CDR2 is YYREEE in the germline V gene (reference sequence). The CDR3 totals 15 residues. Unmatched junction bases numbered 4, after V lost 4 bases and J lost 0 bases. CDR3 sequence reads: CASSPTGDSYNEQFF. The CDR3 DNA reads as TGTGCCAGCAGCCCTACAGGGGACTCCTACAATGAGCAGTTCTTC.

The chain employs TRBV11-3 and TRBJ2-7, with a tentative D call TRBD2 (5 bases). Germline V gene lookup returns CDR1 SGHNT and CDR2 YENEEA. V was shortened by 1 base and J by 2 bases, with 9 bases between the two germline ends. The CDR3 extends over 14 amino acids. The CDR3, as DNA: TGTGCCAGCAGCTTAGGAACGGAGGCCTACGAGCAGTACTTC. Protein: CASSLGTEAYEQYF.

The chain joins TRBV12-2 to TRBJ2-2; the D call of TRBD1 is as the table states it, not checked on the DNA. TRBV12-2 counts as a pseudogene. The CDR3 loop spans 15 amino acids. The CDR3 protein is CASRFGTGDTGELFF. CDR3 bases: TGTGCAAGTCGCTTTGGGACAGGGGACACCGGGGAGCTGTTTTTT.

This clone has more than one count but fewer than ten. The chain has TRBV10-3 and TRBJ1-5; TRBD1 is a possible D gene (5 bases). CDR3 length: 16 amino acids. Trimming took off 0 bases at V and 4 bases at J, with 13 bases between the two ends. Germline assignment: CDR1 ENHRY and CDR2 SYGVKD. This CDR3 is CAISESSRARNQPQHF. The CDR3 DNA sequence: TGTGCCATCAGTGAGTCGAGCAGGGCGCGTAATCAGCCCCAGCATTTT.

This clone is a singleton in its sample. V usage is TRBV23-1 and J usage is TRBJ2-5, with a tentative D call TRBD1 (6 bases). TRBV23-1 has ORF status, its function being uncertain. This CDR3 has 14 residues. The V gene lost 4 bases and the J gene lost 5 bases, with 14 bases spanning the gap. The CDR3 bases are TGCGCCAGCAGTCCGGAGGACAGAGGGGAGACCCAGTACTTC. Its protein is CASSPEDRGETQYF.

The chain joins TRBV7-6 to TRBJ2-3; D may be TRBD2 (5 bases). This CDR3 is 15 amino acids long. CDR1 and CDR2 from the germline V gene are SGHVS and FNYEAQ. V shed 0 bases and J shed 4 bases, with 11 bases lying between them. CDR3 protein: CASSLAGAVSDTQYF. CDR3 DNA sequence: TGTGCCAGCAGCTTAGCGGGAGCAGTTTCAGATACGCAGTATTTT.

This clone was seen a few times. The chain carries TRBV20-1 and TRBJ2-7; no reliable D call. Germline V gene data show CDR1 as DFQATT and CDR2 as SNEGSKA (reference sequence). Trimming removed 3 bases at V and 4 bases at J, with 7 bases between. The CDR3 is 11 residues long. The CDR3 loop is CSARLEYEQYF. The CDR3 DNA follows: TGCAGTGCTAGGTTAGAATACGAGCAGTACTTC.

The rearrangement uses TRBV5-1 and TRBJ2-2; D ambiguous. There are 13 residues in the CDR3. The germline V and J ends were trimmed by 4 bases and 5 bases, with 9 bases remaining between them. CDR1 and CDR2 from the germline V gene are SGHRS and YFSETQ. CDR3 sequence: CASSRSWTGELFF. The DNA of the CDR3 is TGCGCCAGCAGCAGGAGCTGGACCGGGGAGCTGTTTTTT.

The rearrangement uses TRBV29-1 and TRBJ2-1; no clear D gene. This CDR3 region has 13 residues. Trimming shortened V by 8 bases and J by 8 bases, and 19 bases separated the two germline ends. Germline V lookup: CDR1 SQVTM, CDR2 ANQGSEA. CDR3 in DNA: TGCAGCCTCCTTCGTAGTGGGCATGATGAGCAGTTCTTC. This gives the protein CSLLRSGHDEQFF.

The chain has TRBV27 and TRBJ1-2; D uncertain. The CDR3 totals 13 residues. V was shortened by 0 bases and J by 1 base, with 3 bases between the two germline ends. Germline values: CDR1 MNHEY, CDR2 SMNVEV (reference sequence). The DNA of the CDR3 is TGTGCCAGCAGTTTATCCTTTAACTATGGCTACACCTTC. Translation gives CASSLSFNYGYTF.

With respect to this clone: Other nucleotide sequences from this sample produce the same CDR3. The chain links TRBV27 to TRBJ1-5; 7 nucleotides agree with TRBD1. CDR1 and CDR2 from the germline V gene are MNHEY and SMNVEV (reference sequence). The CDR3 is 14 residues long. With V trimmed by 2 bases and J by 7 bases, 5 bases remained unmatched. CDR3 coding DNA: TGTGCCAGCAGTTTACGAGGGGGCGGACAGCCCCAGCATTTT. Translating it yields CASSLRGGGQPQHF.

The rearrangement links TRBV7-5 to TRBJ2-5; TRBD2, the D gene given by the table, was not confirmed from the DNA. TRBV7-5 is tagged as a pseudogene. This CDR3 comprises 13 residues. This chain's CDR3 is CARSLPAKETQYF. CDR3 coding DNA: TGTGCCAGAAGCTTACCAGCGAAAGAGACCCAGTACTTC.